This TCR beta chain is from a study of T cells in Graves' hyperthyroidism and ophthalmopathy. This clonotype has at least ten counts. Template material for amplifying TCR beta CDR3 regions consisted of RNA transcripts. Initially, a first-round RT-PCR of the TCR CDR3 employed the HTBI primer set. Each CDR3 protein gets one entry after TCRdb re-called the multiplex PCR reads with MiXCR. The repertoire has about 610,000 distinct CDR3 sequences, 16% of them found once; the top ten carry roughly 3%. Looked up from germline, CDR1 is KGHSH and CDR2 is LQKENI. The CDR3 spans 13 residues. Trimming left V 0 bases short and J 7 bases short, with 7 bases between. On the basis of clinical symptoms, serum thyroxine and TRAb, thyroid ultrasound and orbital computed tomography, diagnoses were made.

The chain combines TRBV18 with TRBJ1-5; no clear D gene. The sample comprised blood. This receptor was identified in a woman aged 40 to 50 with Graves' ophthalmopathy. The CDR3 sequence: CASSPPSGQPQHF. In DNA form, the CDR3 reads TGTGCCAGCTCACCACCGTCTGGGCAGCCCCAGCATTTT.